This T cell receptor beta chain was documented in a study of cytomegalovirus exposure and HLA in healthy donors. Study-level background: Of some 400 genotyped donors, about 81% grouped in the Caucasian-associated ancestry cluster.

The study, taken as a whole, reports: TCR beta V- and J-gene trimming was later associated with a missense DCLRE1C variant. Rarity characterized most TCR sequences, yet some public TCRs appeared in many donors. Among immune exposure information, only CMV serostatus was available.

To note about this clone: As yet, its antigen is unknown.

The PCR was carried out with 60 Vbeta primers and 13 Jbeta primers. This table comes from immunoSEQ multiplex PCR, and its TCRdb copy is limited to in-frame clones, with some not included. The sample contains about 120,000 clones, 80% of which appear only once. Germline V lookup: CDR1 SGHRS, CDR2 YFSETQ. Trimming cost V 3 bases and J 6 bases; bases outside gene matches: 7. The CDR3 totals 16 residues. The receptor was derived from a female donor in good health and CMV-seropositive. Source material: PBMCs. This chain connects TRBV5-1 to TRBJ2-2; 11 bases are shared with TRBD1. CDR3 DNA sequence: TGCGCCAGCAGCTCGGGACAGGGGGAGGTCCCCGGGGAGCTGTTTTTT. Protein product: CASSSGQGEVPGELFF.